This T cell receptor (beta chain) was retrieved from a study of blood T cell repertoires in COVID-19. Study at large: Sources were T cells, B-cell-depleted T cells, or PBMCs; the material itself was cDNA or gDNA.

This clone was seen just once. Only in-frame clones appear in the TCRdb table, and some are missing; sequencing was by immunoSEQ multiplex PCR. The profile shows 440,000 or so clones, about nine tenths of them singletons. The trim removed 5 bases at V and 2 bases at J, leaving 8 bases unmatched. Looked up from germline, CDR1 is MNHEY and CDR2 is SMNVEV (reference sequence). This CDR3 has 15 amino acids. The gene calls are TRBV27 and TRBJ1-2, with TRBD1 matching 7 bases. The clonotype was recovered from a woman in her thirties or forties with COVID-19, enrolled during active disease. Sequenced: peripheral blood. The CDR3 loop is CASSPSGTVNYGYTF. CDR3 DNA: TGTGCCAGCAGTCCATCCGGGACAGTAAACTATGGCTACACCTTC.